A single sample gave rise to the 28 T cell receptor beta chains below, sequenced in a study of blood T cell repertoires in COVID-19. TCRdb's copy holds only in-frame clones and misses some; the assay was immunoSEQ multiplex PCR. The sample lists 200,000 or so clones; 65% to 90% were seen once. The specimen sequenced was peripheral blood. The receptors were gathered from a man aged 50 or older with acute or convalescent COVID-19.

This chain links TRBV6-6 with TRBJ1-6, with TRBD1 matching 9 bases. The junction had 4 bases not matched to a gene; V was cut back by 0 bases and J by 7 bases. The CDR3 sequence is 16 residues long. Per germline, CDR1 MNHNY and CDR2 SVGAGI (reference sequence). CDR3 sequence (DNA): TGTGCCAGCAGTTACTCGCAAGGGACAGGGAATTCACCCCTCCACTTT. Its protein product is CASSYSQGTGNSPLHF.

In regard to this clone: A much larger clone sits a single nucleotide away, making a read error possible. The rearrangement joins TRBV11-3 to TRBJ2-3; TRBD2 might be the D (5 bases). The CDR3 totals 11 residues. The ends were cut back, 5 bases at V and 6 bases at J, with 6 bases in the middle. CDR1 and CDR2 (germline): SGHNT, YENEEA. CDR3 DNA sequence: TGTGCCAGCAGCCCGGGGGATACGCAGTATTTT. Its protein product is CASSPGDTQYF. Full variable domain (remainder filled in from reference TRBV11-3 and TRBJ2-3): EAGVVQSPRYKIIEKKQPVAFWCNPISGHNTLYWYLQNLGQGPELLIRYENEEAVDDSQLPKDRFSAERLKGVDSTLKIQPAELGDSAVYLCASSPGDTQYFGPGTRLTVL.

The rearrangement uses TRBV11-1 and TRBJ1-1; 8 nucleotides line up with TRBD1. Trimming at V came to 5 bases and at J to 6 bases, leaving 11 bases not matched to a gene. CDR1 and CDR2 from the germline V gene are SGHAT and FQDESV (reference sequence). CDR3 length: 15 residues. CDR3 protein: CASSPRQGLGPEAFF. The CDR3 region has the DNA TGTGCCAGCAGCCCCCGACAGGGGCTGGGCCCTGAAGCTTTCTTT.

The J gene is TRBJ1-5, the V gene TRBV20-1, with D unclear. The length of the CDR3 is 13 residues. V was clipped by 3 bases and J by 2 bases, with 8 bases between them. Germline V gene sequence: CDR1 DFQATT, CDR2 SNEGSKA (reference sequence). The CDR3 loop reads CSASVRGNQPQHF. CDR3 coding DNA: TGCAGTGCTAGTGTGAGGGGCAATCAGCCCCAGCATTTT.

CDR3 in amino acids: CASSYSRPNPGLAEETQYF. The CDR3 coding sequence is TGTGCCAGCAGTTACTCGAGGCCTAATCCTGGACTAGCGGAAGAGACCCAGTACTTC. This rearrangement joins TRBV6-2 or TRBV6-3 to TRBJ2-5, with 10 nucleotides matching TRBD2. Germline CDR1 is MNHEY and CDR2 is SVGEGT. V lost 0 bases to trimming and J lost 3 bases; unmatched junction nucleotides: 13. This CDR3 has 19 amino acids.

The V and J genes are TRBV19 and TRBJ2-3; TRBD1 agrees at 12 bases. The CDR3 loop spans 16 amino acids. V trimming: 6 bases; J trimming: 2 bases; junction bases outside the gene matches: 6. Germline V gene sequence: CDR1 LNHDA, CDR2 SQIVND (reference sequence). The CDR3 reads CASSTPGQGATDTQYF. CDR3 sequence (DNA): TGTGCCAGTAGCACTCCGGGACAGGGGGCCACAGATACGCAGTATTTT. Variable domain in full (rest from reference TRBV19 and TRBJ2-3): DGGITQSPKYLFRKEGQNVTLSCEQNLNHDAMYWYRQDPGQGLRLIYYSQIVNDFQKGDIAEGYSVSREKKESFPLTVTSAQKNPTAFYLCASSTPGQGATDTQYFGPGTRLTVL.

V gene TRBV5-1 combines with J gene TRBJ2-3; 7 bases are shared with TRBD1. V lost 1 base, J lost 1 base, and 9 bases stayed unmatched. This CDR3 region has 17 residues. CDR1 and CDR2 from the germline V gene are SGHRS and YFSETQ. CDR3 region: CASSLRAGTARTDTQYF. CDR3 sequence (DNA): TGCGCCAGCAGCTTGCGGGCCGGGACAGCTCGCACAGATACGCAGTATTTT.

In its sample, this clone was seen a few times. V usage is TRBV27 and J usage is TRBJ2-3; TRBD1 aligns across 7 bases. CDR3 length: 17 residues. V trimming: 6 bases; J trimming: 1 base; junction bases outside the gene matches: 13. The germline CDR1 and CDR2 sequences are MNHEY and SMNVEV (reference sequence). The CDR3 DNA reads TGTGCCAGCAGATTCGGGTACAGGGGTGGCGGCACAGATACGCAGTATTTT. This gives the protein CASRFGYRGGGTDTQYF.

This chain joins TRBV18 and TRBJ2-2; D may be TRBD1 (6 bases). V lost 0 bases, J lost 4 bases, and 12 bases lay in between. The germline V gene has CDR1 KGHSH and CDR2 LQKENI. The CDR3 loop spans 16 amino acids. In DNA, the CDR3 is TGTGCCAGCTCACCACCGAAAGGGGGTCCCACCGGGGAGCTGTTTTTT. This sequence encodes CASSPPKGGPTGELFF.

This chain uses TRBV25-1 with TRBJ1-2, with TRBD1 identical over 11 bases. V was pared by 6 bases and J by 0 bases, with 9 bases of the junction left unmatched. CDR3 length equals 17 residues. Germline V gene lookup returns CDR1 MGHDK and CDR2 SYGVNS. DNA for the CDR3: TGTGCCAGCAGAGCCGGGACAGGGGGATCCGCTAACTATGGCTACACCTTC. It is translated as CASRAGTGGSANYGYTF.

The chain carries TRBV2 and TRBJ2-7, with 10 positions matching TRBD2. This CDR3 region has 15 residues. The germline V gene has CDR1 SNHLY and CDR2 FYNNEI. The junction had 8 bases not matched to a gene; V was cut back by 6 bases and J by 3 bases. CDR3 in amino acids: CASRGGTSVNYEQYF. CDR3 nucleotides: TGTGCCAGCAGGGGAGGGACTAGCGTGAACTACGAGCAGTACTTC.

This sequence joins TRBV7-9 and TRBJ1-2; 11 nucleotides agree with TRBD1. CDR1 SEHNR and CDR2 FQNEAQ come from the germline V gene (reference sequence). J lost 8 bases, V lost 3 bases, and 2 bases had no gene match. The CDR3 is made up of 13 amino acids. The CDR3 nucleotides are TGTGCCAGCAGCTTTGGACAGGGGGCCGGCTACACCTTC. Its protein product is CASSFGQGAGYTF.

The chain links TRBV6-5 to TRBJ2-7; the match to TRBD2 covers 7 bases. The germline V gene encodes CDR1 MNHEY and CDR2 SVGAGI. The CDR3 contains 13 residues. V lost 6 bases to trimming and J lost 2 bases; unmatched junction nucleotides: 4. CDR3 in amino acids: CASRIAGAYEQYF. CDR3 nucleotide sequence: TGTGCCAGCAGGATAGCGGGTGCCTACGAGCAGTACTTC.

The V gene is TRBV6-5, the J gene TRBJ2-7; 9 nucleotides line up with TRBD1. With 0 bases clipped from V and 2 bases from J, the junction kept 2 bases outside the gene matches. CDR1 MNHEY and CDR2 SVGAGI come from the germline V gene. The CDR3 has 15 amino acids. DNA for the CDR3: TGTGCCAGCAGTTACTCCGGGACAGGGACCTACGAGCAGTACTTC. Translated: CASSYSGTGTYEQYF.

V is TRBV7-2 and J is TRBJ1-2; D gene unclear. Per germline, CDR1 SGHTA and CDR2 FQGNSA. Trimming left V 5 bases short and J 2 bases short, with 9 bases between. The CDR3 runs to 13 residues. The CDR3 coding sequence is TGTGCCAGCAGCCCGGGGTCCAACTATGGCTACACCTTC. Protein: CASSPGSNYGYTF.

V usage is TRBV15 and J usage is TRBJ2-3, with a possible D match to TRBD2 (5 bases). This CDR3 is 15 amino acids long. V was pared by 0 bases and J by 0 bases, with 7 bases between. Germline V gene data show CDR1 as LNHNV and CDR2 as YYDKDF (reference sequence). The CDR3 DNA reads as TGTGCCACCAGCAGAGATGGGGAGAGCACAGATACGCAGTATTTT. Protein: CATSRDGESTDTQYF.

The chain couples TRBV27 to TRBJ1-2; no clear D. This CDR3 region has 13 residues. Germline CDR1 and CDR2: MNHEY and SMNVEV (reference sequence). V shed 3 bases and J shed 2 bases, with 7 bases lying between them. In nucleotides, the CDR3 is TGTGCCAGCAGTTTTAGGGAGAACTATGGCTACACCTTC. Protein sequence: CASSFRENYGYTF.

The chain is built from TRBV27 and TRBJ2-7; 7 nucleotides agree with TRBD1. Germline V CDR1 and CDR2: MNHEY, SMNVEV (reference sequence). The CDR3 extends over 13 amino acids. The DNA for the CDR3 is TGTGTTACAACTCGGGCAGGGGGCTACGAGCAGTACTTC. Encoded protein: CVTTRAGGYEQYF.

This clone was counted a single time. The chain recombines TRBV6-5 with TRBJ1-4, with 9 bases identical to TRBD1. The CDR3 runs to 14 residues. Germline V gives CDR1 MNHEY, CDR2 SVGAGI. V lost 7 bases, J lost 5 bases, and 5 bases stayed unmatched. CDR3 in DNA: TGTGCCAGCAACACAGGGGGCAGAAATGAAAAACTGTTTTTT. Encoded protein: CASNTGGRNEKLFF.

The V call is TRBV5-1, the J call TRBJ2-3, with a weak D call TRBD2 (6 bases). There are 13 residues in the CDR3. Germline V lookup: CDR1 SGHRS, CDR2 YFSETQ. Trimming shortened V by 4 bases and J by 6 bases, and 12 bases separated the two germline ends. The CDR3 loop is CASSPAGRDTQYF. The CDR3 DNA reads as TGCGCCAGCAGCCCGGCGGGGAGGGATACGCAGTATTTT.

The chain combines TRBV6-2 or TRBV6-3 with TRBJ2-1; 8 bases map to TRBD2. CDR3 length: 12 amino acids. V was clipped by 5 bases and J by 8 bases; unmatched bases: 2. The germline CDR1 and CDR2 sequences are MNHEY and SVGEGT. The CDR3 sequence: CASSPGGHEQFF. CDR3 coding DNA: TGTGCCAGCAGTCCGGGGGGGCATGAGCAGTTCTTC.

The V call is TRBV2, the J call TRBJ1-5; D gene ambiguous. CDR3 size: 15 residues. Germline CDR1 is SNHLY and CDR2 is FYNNEI. The germline V and J ends were trimmed by 2 bases and 4 bases, with 12 bases remaining between them. This CDR3 is CASSEPLWANQPQHF. CDR3 DNA: TGTGCCAGCAGTGAACCCTTATGGGCGAATCAGCCCCAGCATTTT.

The V call is TRBV10-2, the J call TRBJ1-2; 9 bases match TRBD1. The CDR3 runs to 13 residues. J gave up 6 bases and V 8 bases, and 7 bases lay outside the gene matches. Germline assignment: CDR1 WSHSY and CDR2 SAAADI. The CDR3 sequence: CASSAQGADGYTF. The CDR3 DNA follows: TGCGCCAGCTCCGCACAGGGGGCGGATGGCTACACCTTC.

This clone was seen only a few times. V usage is TRBV18 and J usage is TRBJ2-7; D gene unclear. Per the germline V gene, CDR1 is KGHSH and CDR2 is LQKENI. This CDR3 region has 14 residues. Trimming cost V 0 bases and J 4 bases, with 10 bases left between them. CDR3 nucleotide sequence: TGTGCCAGCTCACCACCAGAGACAAATTACGAGCAGTACTTC. Its translation is CASSPPETNYEQYF.

The rearrangement joins TRBV11-1 to TRBJ2-3; 10 nucleotides agree with TRBD2. With 2 bases clipped from V and 5 bases from J, the junction kept 7 bases outside the gene matches. The CDR3 runs 16 residues. CDR1 and CDR2 (germline): SGHAT, FQDESV (reference sequence). The CDR3 DNA sequence: TGTGCCAGCAGCTTATCGGTAGCGGGGGGATTAGATACGCAGTATTTT. It translates to CASSLSVAGGLDTQYF.

The V call is TRBV4-1, the J call TRBJ1-2; 8 positions match TRBD1. V shed 2 bases, J shed 14 bases, and the junction held 10 bases outside the gene matches. From germline, CDR1 is MGHRA and CDR2 YSYEKL. The CDR3 spans 13 residues. The CDR3 loop reads CASSQPGQGRGTF. The CDR3 nucleotides are TGCGCCAGCAGCCAACCCGGACAGGGCCGGGGGACCTTC.

V is TRBV28 and J is TRBJ1-5, with D perhaps matching TRBD1 (6 bases). Looked up from germline, CDR1 is MDHEN and CDR2 is SYDVKM. This CDR3 has 16 amino acids. Trimming took 3 bases from V and 1 from J, leaving 13 bases between them. The CDR3 DNA is TGTGCCAGCAGTTTCAGGGGAGGGCGGAGCAATCAGCCCCAGCATTTT. Amino acids: CASSFRGGRSNQPQHF.

The gene calls are TRBV6-5 and TRBJ2-7, with TRBD1 matching 8 bases. CDR1 is MNHEY and CDR2 is SVGAGI in the germline V gene. The V and J ends lost 5 bases and 2 bases, in that order; junction bases with no gene match: 2. The CDR3 loop spans 13 amino acids. CDR3 sequence (DNA): TGTGCCAGCAGTAGGGACAGGCCCTACGAGCAGTACTTC. Encoded protein: CASSRDRPYEQYF.